The source of this T cell receptor beta chain is a study of PD-L1 blockade in urothelial cancer. On the study more broadly: The patients' atezolizumab therapy, 1,200 mg intravenously every 3 weeks, started in the mid-2010s. Blood was tested 3 weeks (second dose) and 6 weeks into treatment.

The table lists this clone with a count of one. The sample's time point: pretreatment peripheral blood. Repertoires were generated with immunoSEQ multiplex PCR, while TCRdb's copy carries only in-frame clones and drops some. The sample includes 130,000 or so clones, around 84% of them seen just once. The clonotype originates from a man aged 50-59 years with urothelial cancer. This specimen consisted of PBMCs, obtained around atezolizumab (anti-PD-L1) treatment.

Here the CDR3 reads CASSHTTPGGRWFF. CDR3 nucleotide sequence: TGCGCCAGCAGCCATACCACGCCGGGGGGGAGATGGTTCTTC. The chain is built from TRBV4-1 and TRBJ2-1; 8 bases match TRBD2. The germline gives CDR1 MGHRA, CDR2 YSYEKL. V was pared by 3 bases and J by 15 bases, with 13 bases of the junction left unmatched. This CDR3 contains 14 residues.